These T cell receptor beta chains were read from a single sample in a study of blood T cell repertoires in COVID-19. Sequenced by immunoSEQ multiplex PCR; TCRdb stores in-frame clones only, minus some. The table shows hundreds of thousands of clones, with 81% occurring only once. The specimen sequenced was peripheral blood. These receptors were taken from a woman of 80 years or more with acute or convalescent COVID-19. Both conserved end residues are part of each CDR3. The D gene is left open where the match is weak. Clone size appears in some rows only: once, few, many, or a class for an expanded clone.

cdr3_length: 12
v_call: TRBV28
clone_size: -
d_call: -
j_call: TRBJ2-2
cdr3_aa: CASNRPTGELFF
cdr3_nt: TGTGCCAGCAATCGTCCCACCGGGGAGCTGTTTTTT

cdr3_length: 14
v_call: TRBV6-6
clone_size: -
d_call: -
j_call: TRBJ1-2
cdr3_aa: CASSYGGFNYGYTF
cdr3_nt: TGTGCCAGCAGTTACGGGGGGTTTAACTATGGCTACACCTTC

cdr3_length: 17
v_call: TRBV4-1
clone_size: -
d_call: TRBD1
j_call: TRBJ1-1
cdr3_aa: CASSPGTGRFLNTEAFF
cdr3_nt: TGCGCCAGCAGCCCAGGGACAGGGAGGTTTTTGAACACTGAAGCTTTCTTT

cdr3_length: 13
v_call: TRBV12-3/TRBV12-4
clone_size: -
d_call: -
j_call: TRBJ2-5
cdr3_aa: CASGGSKRETQYF
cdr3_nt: TGTGCCAGCGGCGGATCAAAAAGGGAGACCCAGTACTTC

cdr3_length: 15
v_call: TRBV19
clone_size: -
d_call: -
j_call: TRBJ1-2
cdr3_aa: CASSSSGESIYGYTF
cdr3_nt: TGTGCCAGTAGCTCTTCAGGGGAGAGTATCTATGGCTACACCTTC

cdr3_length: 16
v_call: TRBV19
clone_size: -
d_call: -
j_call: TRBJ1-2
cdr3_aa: CASSMEGNPGTYGYTF
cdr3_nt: TGTGCCAGTAGTATGGAGGGGAACCCCGGAACCTATGGCTACACCTTC

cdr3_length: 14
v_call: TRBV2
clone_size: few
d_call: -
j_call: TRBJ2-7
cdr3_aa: CASGEQRQNYEQYF
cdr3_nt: TGTGCCAGCGGTGAGCAGCGACAGAACTACGAGCAGTACTTC

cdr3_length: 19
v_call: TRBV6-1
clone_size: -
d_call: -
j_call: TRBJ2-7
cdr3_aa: CASSEGRFPLAATTLQQYF
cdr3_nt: TGTGCCAGCAGTGAAGGTCGTTTTCCGTTGGCCGCCACTACCCTCCAGCAGTACTTC

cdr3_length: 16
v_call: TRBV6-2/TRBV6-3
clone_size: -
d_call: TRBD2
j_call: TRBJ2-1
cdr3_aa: CASSYTSGSSYNEQFF
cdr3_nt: TGTGCCAGCAGTTATACTAGCGGGAGCTCCTACAATGAGCAGTTCTTC

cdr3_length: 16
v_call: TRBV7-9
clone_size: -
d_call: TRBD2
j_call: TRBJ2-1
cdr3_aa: CASSPGTSGAINEQFF
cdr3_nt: TGTGCCAGCAGCCCCGGGACTAGCGGGGCTATTAATGAGCAGTTCTTC

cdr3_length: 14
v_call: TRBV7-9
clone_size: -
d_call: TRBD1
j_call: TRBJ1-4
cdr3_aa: CASSNGQGREKLFF
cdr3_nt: TGTGCCAGCAGCAATGGACAGGGGAGGGAAAAACTGTTTTTT

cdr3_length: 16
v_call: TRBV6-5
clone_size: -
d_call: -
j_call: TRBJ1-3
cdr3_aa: CASSYNLQTSGNTIYF
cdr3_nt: TGTGCCAGCAGTTACAATTTACAAACCTCTGGAAACACCATATATTTT

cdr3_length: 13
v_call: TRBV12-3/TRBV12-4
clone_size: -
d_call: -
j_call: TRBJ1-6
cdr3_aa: CASSREINSPLHF
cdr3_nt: TGTGCCAGCAGCCGGGAGATAAATTCACCCCTCCACTTT

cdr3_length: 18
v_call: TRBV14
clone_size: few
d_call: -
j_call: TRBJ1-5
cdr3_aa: CASSPRDTDFYSNQPQHF
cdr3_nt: TGTGCCAGCAGCCCTCGGGACACCGACTTTTATAGCAATCAGCCCCAGCATTTT

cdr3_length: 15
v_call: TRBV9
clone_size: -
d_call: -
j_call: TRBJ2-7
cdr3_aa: CASSGGTANSYEQYF
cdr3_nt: TGTGCCAGCAGCGGCGGGACAGCCAACTCCTACGAGCAGTACTTC

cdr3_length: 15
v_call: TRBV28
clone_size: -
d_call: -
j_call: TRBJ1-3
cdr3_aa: CASNSPPSPGNTIYF
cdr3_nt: TGTGCCAGCAACTCCCCCCCGAGCCCTGGAAACACCATATATTTT

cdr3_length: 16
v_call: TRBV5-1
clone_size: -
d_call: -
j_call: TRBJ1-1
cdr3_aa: CASSWTTQGSYTEAFF
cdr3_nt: TGCGCCAGCAGCTGGACCACACAGGGATCATACACTGAAGCTTTCTTT

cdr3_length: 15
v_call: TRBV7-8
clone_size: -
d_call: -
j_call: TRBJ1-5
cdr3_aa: CASSLVGGSNQPQHF
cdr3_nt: TGTGCCAGCAGCTTAGTCGGAGGTAGCAATCAGCCCCAGCATTTT

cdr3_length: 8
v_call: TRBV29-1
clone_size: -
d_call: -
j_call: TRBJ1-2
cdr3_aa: CSAQGGTF
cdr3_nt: TGCAGCGCCCAGGGAGGCACCTTC

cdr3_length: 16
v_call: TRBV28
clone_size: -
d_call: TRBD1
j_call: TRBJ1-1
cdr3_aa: CASSFGNRGLVTEAFF
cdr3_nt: TGTGCCAGCAGTTTCGGGAACAGGGGGCTGGTCACTGAAGCTTTCTTT

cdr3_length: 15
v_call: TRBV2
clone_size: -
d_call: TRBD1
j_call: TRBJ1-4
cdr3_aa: CASSEQGQGNEKLFF
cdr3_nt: TGTGCCAGCAGTGAACAGGGACAGGGGAATGAAAAACTGTTTTTT

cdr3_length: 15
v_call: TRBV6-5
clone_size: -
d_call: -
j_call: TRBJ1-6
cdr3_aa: CASSYPDSNNSPLHF
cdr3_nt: TGTGCCAGCAGTTACCCGGACAGCAATAATTCACCCCTCCACTTT

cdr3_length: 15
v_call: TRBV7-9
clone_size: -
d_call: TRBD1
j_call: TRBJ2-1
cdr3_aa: CASSWGQEYYNEQFF
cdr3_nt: TGTGCCAGCAGCTGGGGACAGGAGTACTACAATGAGCAGTTCTTC

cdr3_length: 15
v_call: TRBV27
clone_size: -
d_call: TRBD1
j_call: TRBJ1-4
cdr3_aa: CASSSIAGGGEKLFF
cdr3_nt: TGTGCCAGCAGTAGCATTGCAGGGGGCGGTGAAAAACTGTTTTTT

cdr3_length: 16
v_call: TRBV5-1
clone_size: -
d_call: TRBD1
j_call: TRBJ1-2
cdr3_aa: CASSLTGQKRDYGYTF
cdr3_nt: TGCGCCAGCAGCTTAACGGGACAGAAAAGGGACTATGGCTACACCTTC

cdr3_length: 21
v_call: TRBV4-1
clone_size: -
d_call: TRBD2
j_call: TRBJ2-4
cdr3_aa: CASSQELELAGGPRAKNIQYF
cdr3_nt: TGCGCCAGCAGCCAAGAATTGGAACTAGCGGGAGGGCCACGAGCCAAAAACATTCAGTACTTC